This passage covers 30 T cell receptor beta chains from one sample sequenced in a study of blood T cell repertoires in COVID-19. The protocol was immunoSEQ multiplex PCR, while the TCRdb copy is restricted to in-frame clones and leaves out a portion. Among about 260,000 clones listed, roughly 86% were seen once. Input material: peripheral blood. The source of these receptors is a woman between 50 and 59 years old with acute or convalescent COVID-19.

This clone was detected once. This rearrangement joins TRBV7-9 to TRBJ1-3; no firm D call. Germline values: CDR1 SEHNR, CDR2 FQNEAQ (reference sequence). The CDR3 runs 13 residues. Trimming removed 5 bases at V and 6 bases at J, with 11 bases between. The CDR3 DNA sequence: TGTGCCAGCAGCGACTATGCCCAAAACACCATATATTTT. It yields the protein CASSDYAQNTIYF.

V is TRBV15 and J is TRBJ1-5; 9 nucleotides align to TRBD1. The V gene's germline CDR1 is LNHNV and CDR2 YYDKDF (reference sequence). There are 16 residues in the CDR3. V shed 4 bases, J shed 2 bases, and the junction held 6 bases outside the gene matches. The CDR3 region is CATSKLGQGRNQPQHF. CDR3 bases: TGTGCCACCAGCAAGTTGGGACAGGGACGCAATCAGCCCCAGCATTTT.

The chain uses TRBV29-1 and TRBJ1-4; TRBD1 might be the D (6 bases). CDR1 is SQVTM, CDR2 ANQGSEA, per germline. Trimming pared 7 bases from V and 6 bases from J, leaving 15 bases between. The CDR3 loop spans 13 amino acids. CDR3 coding DNA: TGCAGCGCCGCGGACAGTACCCATGAAAAACTGTTTTTT. This encodes CSAADSTHEKLFF.

This rearrangement joins TRBV5-4 to TRBJ2-2; 8 bases are shared with TRBD1. The length of the CDR3 is 15 residues. CDR1 and CDR2 (germline): SGHNT, YYREEE (reference sequence). The trim removed 0 bases at V and 6 bases at J, leaving 4 bases unmatched. Written as DNA, the CDR3 is TGTGCCAGCAGCTTGGGACAGGGGTCATCCGGGGAGCTGTTTTTT. This gives the protein CASSLGQGSSGELFF.

The chain couples TRBV13 to TRBJ1-3; maybe TRBD1 (5 bases). Germline V gene data show CDR1 as PRHDT and CDR2 as FYEKMQ (reference sequence). V was shortened by 1 base and J by 4 bases, with 11 bases between the two germline ends. CDR3 length: 15 residues. The CDR3 spells CASSLVLAGGNTIYF. In DNA, the CDR3 is TGTGCCAGCAGCTTAGTATTGGCAGGGGGAAACACCATATATTTT.

The V call is TRBV11-1, the J call TRBJ2-2; D ambiguous. The V gene lost 5 bases and the J gene lost 1 base, with 11 bases spanning the gap. Germline CDR1 reads SGHAT; CDR2 reads FQDESV (reference sequence). This CDR3 contains 15 residues. CDR3 sequence: CASSPLSWNTGELFF. As DNA, the CDR3 is TGTGCCAGCAGCCCTCTTTCGTGGAACACCGGGGAGCTGTTTTTT.

This chain links TRBV9 with TRBJ2-5; 10 bases map to TRBD2. Germline trimming cut 0 bases from V and 2 bases from J; bases unmatched to any gene: 16. Per the germline V gene, CDR1 is SGDLS and CDR2 is YYNGEE. CDR3 size: 20 residues. The CDR3 nucleotides are TGTGCCAGCAGCGTAGTCTTCGGGGGGCTAGCGGGAGCTTGGCAAGAGACCCAGTACTTC. It encodes CASSVVFGGLAGAWQETQYF.

The genes are TRBV6-5 and TRBJ1-3; no firm D call. V was shortened by 6 bases and J by 0 bases, with 12 bases between the two germline ends. CDR1 is MNHEY, CDR2 SVGAGI, per germline. CDR3 length: 15 residues. The CDR3 nucleotides are TGTGCCAGCAGGGCCCAGGTCACCTCTGGAAACACCATATATTTT. Translating it yields CASRAQVTSGNTIYF.

The gene calls are TRBV11-2 and TRBJ1-3; D is unresolved. The CDR3 spans 14 residues. Germline V gives CDR1 SGHAT, CDR2 FQNNGV. Deletions cut 4 bases from V and 1 base from J, with 8 bases between. The CDR3 region has the DNA TGTGCCAGCAGCTCTCAGGAATCTGGAAACACCATATATTTT. Translation: CASSSQESGNTIYF.

The chain uses TRBV28 and TRBJ1-4; TRBD1 is a possible D gene (6 bases). The CDR3 has 14 residues. The germline gives CDR1 MDHEN, CDR2 SYDVKM. V was trimmed by 7 bases and J by 3 bases, leaving 12 bases between them. The CDR3 coding sequence is TGTGCCAGCATCCAGGGGTCCCCTAATGAAAAACTGTTTTTT. This gives the protein CASIQGSPNEKLFF.

V and J are TRBV6-5 and TRBJ2-6; D is possibly TRBD1 (6 bases). The germline gives CDR1 MNHEY, CDR2 SVGAGI. The V end was cut by 6 bases, the J end by 4 bases, with 13 bases between. The CDR3 length is 15 residues. CDR3 sequence: CASSVTGTGANVLTF. The CDR3, as DNA: TGTGCCAGCAGCGTGACAGGCACCGGGGCCAACGTCCTGACTTTC.

The V call is TRBV6-5, the J call TRBJ2-1; tentatively, D is TRBD2 (6 bases). Deletions cut 1 base from V and 6 bases from J, with 7 bases between. The CDR3 has 13 amino acids. CDR1 is MNHEY, CDR2 SVGAGI, per germline. The CDR3: CASSYFGSNEQFF. The CDR3 DNA reads TGTGCCAGCAGTTACTTCGGGAGCAATGAGCAGTTCTTC.

This chain joins TRBV6-5 and TRBJ1-1; D may be TRBD1 (6 bases). This CDR3 spans 12 amino acids. With 4 bases removed from V and 7 bases from J, the gap between germline ends came to 10 bases. Looked up from germline, CDR1 is MNHEY and CDR2 is SVGAGI. CDR3 amino acids: CASSFLTGEAFF. CDR3 nucleotide sequence: TGTGCCAGCAGTTTCCTGACAGGTGAAGCTTTCTTT.

The gene calls are TRBV7-3 and TRBJ1-6; 8 nucleotides match TRBD1. V gave up 6 bases and J gave up 0 bases; unmatched junction bases: 7. The CDR3 consists of 17 residues. Per germline, CDR1 SGHTA and CDR2 FQGTGA. The CDR3 nucleotides are TGTGCCAGCAGGAGGGGACAGGAAAGCTCCTATAATTCACCCCTCCACTTT. Its translation: CASRRGQESSYNSPLHF.

The chain uses TRBV24-1 and TRBJ2-7; 11 nucleotides match TRBD2. CDR1 is KGHDR, CDR2 SFDVKD, per germline. The CDR3 is 15 amino acids. Trimming removed 4 bases from V and 3 bases from J; junction bases left unmatched: 4. Here the CDR3 DNA reads TGTGCCACCAGTGAGTCCGGGACTAGCGGCTACGAGCAGTACTTC. Protein product: CATSESGTSGYEQYF.

This clone was counted once. This rearrangement joins TRBV7-2 to TRBJ2-1; weak D call: TRBD2 (6 bases). Looked up from germline, CDR1 is SGHTA and CDR2 is FQGNSA. This CDR3 is built from 17 residues. V lost 2 bases and J lost 0, with 14 bases in between. In DNA form, the CDR3 reads TGTGCCAGCAGCTTACGGGTACGGGAGAGCTCCTACAATGAGCAGTTCTTC. Translation gives CASSLRVRESSYNEQFF.

The chain joins TRBV10-2 to TRBJ1-1, with no clear D. Between the trimmed V and J ends, which lost 3 bases and 2 bases, there was a span of 7 bases. The V gene's germline CDR1 is WSHSY and CDR2 SAAADI. The CDR3 covers 13 residues. CDR3 DNA: TGCGCCAGCAGTGAAAACACAAACACTGAAGCTTTCTTT. Amino acid sequence: CASSENTNTEAFF.

The chain links TRBV28 to TRBJ2-1; 9 bases agree with TRBD1. The length of the CDR3 is 17 residues. The germline V gene has CDR1 MDHEN and CDR2 SYDVKM. With V trimmed by 5 bases and J by 7 bases, 15 bases remained unmatched. The CDR3 bases are TGTGCCAGCAGTCCCTATGGGGGGACAGGGAGGGAAAATGAGCAGTTCTTC. Translated: CASSPYGGTGRENEQFF. The full variable domain, with the rest looked up from reference TRBV28 and TRBJ2-1, is DVKVTQSSRYLVKRTGEKVFLECVQDMDHENMFWYRQDPGLGLRLIYFSYDVKMKEKGDIPEGYSVSREKKERFSLILESASTNQTSMYLCASSPYGGTGRENEQFFGPGTRLTVL.

This clone was counted a single time. The chain employs TRBV7-2 and TRBJ2-1; 16 bases match TRBD2. The trim removed 5 bases at V and 6 bases at J, leaving 10 bases unmatched. This CDR3 is built from 18 residues. Germline V gene data show CDR1 as SGHTA and CDR2 as FQGNSA. In DNA form, the CDR3 reads TGTGCCAGCAGCCAAATTTTGGGACTAGCGGGAGGGTCCAATGAGCAGTTCTTC. Its translation is CASSQILGLAGGSNEQFF.

V is TRBV7-3 and J is TRBJ2-3; D not resolved. This CDR3 has 12 amino acids. V was trimmed by 5 bases and J by 0 bases, leaving 3 bases between them. CDR1 and CDR2 (germline): SGHTA, FQGTGA. The CDR3 DNA is TGTGCCAGCAGCCAGAGCACAGATACGCAGTATTTT. This sequence encodes CASSQSTDTQYF.

The rearrangement joins TRBV5-1 to TRBJ1-1; TRBD1 might be the D (6 bases). This CDR3 has 15 amino acids. The V and J ends lost 4 bases and 5 bases respectively, with 18 bases between them. Germline lookup yields CDR1 SGHRS and CDR2 YFSETQ. CDR3 region: CASSKLGGARTEAFF. CDR3 DNA: TGCGCCAGCAGCAAATTGGGGGGGGCGAGAACTGAAGCTTTCTTT.

The CDR3 DNA reads as TGTGCCAGCTCACTCTATATAGGGGCCTCCTACGAGCAGTACTTC. It codes for CASSLYIGASYEQYF. The genes are TRBV18 and TRBJ2-7; TRBD1 is a possible D gene (5 bases). Deletions cut 4 bases from V and 0 bases from J, with 13 bases between. This CDR3 is built from 15 residues. CDR1 is KGHSH and CDR2 is LQKENI in the germline V gene.

The sample holds one count of this clone. The rearrangement joins TRBV19 to TRBJ2-5; 9 nucleotides match TRBD2. The germline CDR1 and CDR2 sequences are LNHDA and SQIVND (reference sequence). Germline trimming cut 7 bases from V and 5 bases from J; bases unmatched to any gene: 5. The CDR3 is made up of 13 amino acids. CDR3 protein: CASTREGEETQYF. The CDR3 region has the DNA TGTGCCAGTACGCGGGAGGGCGAGGAGACCCAGTACTTC.

The table lists this clone with a count of one. CDR3 DNA sequence: TGTGCCAGCAGCCCCAGGGGGCCTGGGGCCAACGTCCTGACTTTC. This codes for CASSPRGPGANVLTF. The gene calls are TRBV3-1 (or the pseudogene TRBV3-2) and TRBJ2-6; 8 nucleotides agree with TRBD1. V was clipped by 4 bases and J by 2 bases; unmatched bases: 1. The length of the CDR3 is 15 residues. Germline V gene sequence: CDR1 LGHDT, CDR2 YNNKEL (reference sequence).

This chain joins TRBV24-1 and TRBJ2-5; no clear D gene. The V end lost 6 bases, the J end lost 5 bases, and 15 bases lay between the germline ends. The CDR3 covers 14 residues. Germline V gene sequence: CDR1 KGHDR, CDR2 SFDVKD. The CDR3 DNA reads TGTGCCACCAGTAATAAGCTGGGCATGGAGACCCAGTACTTC. Translation: CATSNKLGMETQYF.

The chain employs TRBV19 and TRBJ1-1; no definite D call. Germline assignment: CDR1 LNHDA and CDR2 SQIVND (reference sequence). This CDR3 is built from 15 residues. Deletions cut 3 bases from V and 0 bases from J, with 11 bases between. The CDR3 coding sequence is TGTGCCAGTAGTATCCATGGGCGCATGAACACTGAAGCTTTCTTT. Residues: CASSIHGRMNTEAFF.

This chain links TRBV7-3 with TRBJ1-1; TRBD1 is a possible D gene (5 bases). The CDR3 runs 14 residues. Germline lookup yields CDR1 SGHTA and CDR2 FQGTGA. V was trimmed by 5 bases and J by 0 bases, leaving 10 bases between them. DNA of the CDR3: TGTGCCAGCAGCCTAGGGGCCATGAACACTGAAGCTTTCTTT. Encoded protein: CASSLGAMNTEAFF.

This chain joins TRBV7-3 and TRBJ2-1, with TRBD2 identical over 7 bases. CDR1 and CDR2 (germline): SGHTA, FQGTGA. The V and J ends lost 2 bases and 2 bases, in that order; junction bases with no gene match: 3. This CDR3 contains 15 residues. CDR3 residues: CASSLWSGAYNEQFF. Written as DNA, the CDR3 is TGTGCCAGCAGCTTATGGAGCGGGGCCTACAATGAGCAGTTCTTC.

The chain has TRBV11-2 and TRBJ2-4; TRBD2 matches at 10 bases. The V gene end was trimmed by 5 bases and the J gene end by 7 bases; junction bases not matched to a gene: 2. CDR1 and CDR2 from the germline V gene are SGHAT and FQNNGV. The CDR3 is 13 amino acids. DNA of the CDR3: TGTGCCAGCAGCGCGGGACTAGCGAACATTCAGTACTTC. Amino acid sequence: CASSAGLANIQYF.

The V gene is TRBV5-5, the J gene TRBJ1-5; unclear D gene. In germline, CDR1 is SGHKS, CDR2 YYEKEE (reference sequence). The ends were cut back, 1 base at V and 4 bases at J, with 9 bases in the middle. This CDR3 has 14 residues. CDR3 residues: CASSLIRENQPQHF. In nucleotides, the CDR3 is TGTGCCAGCAGCTTGATCCGGGAGAATCAGCCCCAGCATTTT.